This T cell receptor beta chain is drawn from a study of blood T cell repertoires in COVID-19. Study-level background: Acute and convalescent COVID-19 specimens originated in the United States, Italy and Spain. In each case, the material was cDNA or gDNA derived from T cells, B-cell-depleted T cells, or PBMCs.

Only a few counts were recorded for this clone. Here immunoSEQ multiplex PCR was the method, and the copy in TCRdb shows in-frame clones only, minus some. This table holds tens of thousands of clones, around 77% found once. Germline V gives CDR1 LNHDA, CDR2 SQIVND (reference sequence). The CDR3 runs 16 residues. Between the trimmed V and J ends, which lost 7 bases and 7 bases, there was a span of 23 bases. The sequencing input was peripheral blood. The chain is built from TRBV19 and TRBJ1-5; a weak D match, TRBD1 (5 bases). The sequence was collected from a man in his 70s with COVID-19, enrolled during active disease. The CDR3 DNA reads TGTGCCAGTACTCAAGGGCAGGGCTCCCTCCTACAGCCCCAGCATTTT. As protein: CASTQGQGSLLQPQHF.